Here is one T cell receptor beta chain with its context. Roughly 0.45 to 1 ug RNA was reverse transcribed with random hexamers. TCRdb re-called the immunoSEQ multiplex PCR reads through MiXCR, storing one row per CDR3 protein. Of about 400,000 distinct CDR3 sequences listed, approximately 85% are singletons. This entry is derived from a study of CD8 T cells in Susac syndrome. This CDR3 is built from 14 residues. CDR1 is SQVTM and CDR2 is ANQGSEA in the germline V gene. The J segment lost 3 bases and the V segment lost 1 base, leaving 6 bases of the junction unmatched. This clonotype was sampled from a human donor with multiple sclerosis. The V gene is TRBV29-1, the J gene TRBJ2-7; 7 nucleotides match TRBD2. Material: CD8+ T cells from PBMCs. CDR3 DNA sequence: TGCAGCGTTGAAGGCCTAGCGGATAACTACGAGCAGTACTTC. It translates to CSVEGLADNYEQYF.